This TCR beta chain was observed in a study of blood T cell repertoires in COVID-19. Study summary: Both acute and convalescent COVID-19 samples were obtained from the United States, Italy and Spain. T cells, B-cell-depleted T cells, or PBMCs supplied cDNA or gDNA.

The authors' processing: Estimation of nucleated cell counts was performed using reference gene primer amplification. Some clones are missing from TCRdb's copy, which holds only in-frame ones; the method was immunoSEQ multiplex PCR. V, J and clone size are taken as reported in that table, and D and trimming were inferred from the DNA itself. Among 95,000 to 150,000 clones listed, more than 85% were seen once. Losses at the gene ends were 3 bases for V and 5 bases for J; bases not matched to a gene: 0. The CDR3 has 13 residues. CDR1 and CDR2 (germline): SGHTA, FQGNSA. It was during active infection that Seattle patients were enrolled and then longitudinally followed.

Sequencing was performed on peripheral blood. V usage is TRBV7-2 and J usage is TRBJ2-4, with 8 bases lining up with TRBD1. The TCR was taken from a man aged 45-60 years with COVID-19, enrolled during active disease. CDR3: CASSLTGENIQYF. In nucleotides, the CDR3 is TGTGCCAGCAGCTTGACAGGGGAAAACATTCAGTACTTC.